This T cell receptor (beta chain) comes out of a study of prognosis after radiotherapy for stage I lung cancer. Turning to the study itself: Recruiting of stage I non-small cell lung cancer patients into the study occurred between April 2018 and early 2019. Delivery of radiotherapy was by SBRT in 3 to 5 fractions at a biologically effective dose of at least 100 Gy.

Two-round multiplex PCR amplified TCR beta CDR3 from genomic DNA. Every TRBV and TRBJ gene had its own specific primer in first-round PCR. MiXCR, run by TCRdb on the multiplex PCR reads, gives a single entry per CDR3 protein. Of some 56,000 distinct CDR3 sequences in the sample, about a quarter were seen once. Many counts were recorded for this clonotype. As yet, its antigen is unknown. Study-wide points: The median unique TCR clone count dropped from approximately 10,000 to 7,000 after stereotactic body radiation therapy.

In germline, CDR1 is SGHTA, CDR2 FQGNSA. Trimming left V 3 bases short and J 8 bases short, with 14 bases between. This CDR3 contains 14 residues. The material sequenced was PBMCs, taken before or after stereotactic body radiation therapy (not recorded which). The receptor comes from a donor of 50 years or more with non-small cell lung cancer. This chain links TRBV7-2 with TRBJ2-1, with D possibly being TRBD1 (6 bases). CDR3 residues: CASSLSAGAHEQFF. The CDR3, as DNA: TGTGCCAGCAGCTTGTCGGCAGGGGCCCATGAGCAGTTCTTC.